These T cell receptor beta chains were read from a single sample in a study of Ad26.COV2.S vaccination and SARS-CoV-2 variants. The protocol was immunoSEQ multiplex PCR, while the TCRdb copy is restricted to in-frame clones and leaves out a portion. The sample has around 300,000 clones, 80% to 90% seen once; the top ten hold about 10%. Sequenced here: peripheral blood, sampled in a trial of Ad26.COV2.S vaccine versus placebo. These receptors were collected from a person aged 18-65 years who received the Ad26.COV2.S COVID-19 vaccine or a placebo. Both conserved end residues are part of each CDR3.

TRBV24-1,CATSDRSGWGVHEQYF
TRBV7-7,CASSLSPINEQFF
TRBV28,CASSARQGYEQYF
TRBV28,CASSPRTGDTQYF
TRBV29-1,CSVHDRPLYGYTF
TRBV28,CASSNRDRVSNEQFF
TRBV7-6,CASSRQQETQYF
TRBV12-3/TRBV12-4,CASSLGGPEQYF
TRBV7-6,CASSDLSGRAPDTQYF
TRBV6-1,CASSESNSFYEQYF
TRBV18,CASSPRGYNEQFF
TRBV9,CASSVDPGTGTQYF
TRBV28,CASSRGAYEQYF
TRBV28,CASGLAGVYEQYF
TRBV6-1,CASSEFSDYGYTF
TRBV14,CASSPTTLSYNSPLHF
TRBV6-2/TRBV6-3,CASSFRNRGRLNTGELFF
TRBV15,CATGDGLSPYEQYF
TRBV6-2/TRBV6-3,CASSRDRANSPLHF
TRBV28,CASSLTSPIYGYTF
TRBV7-9,CASSPIPPSGTDEQYF
TRBV18,CASSPPSTRNTEAFF
TRBV7-9,CASSLTGGGYTF
TRBV9,CASSVAGDWGNQPQHF
TRBV6-2/TRBV6-3,CASSFRGPGTEAFF
TRBV9,CASSVTSGVQFF
TRBV6-5,CASRYPGRNNEQFF
TRBV5-4,CASSFLLEEGTDTQYF
TRBV3-1/TRBV3-2,CASSQDLRGRYYTEAFF
TRBV12-3/TRBV12-4,CASRRGGYNEQFF
TRBV7-8,CASSPDYRAGNQPQHF
TRBV19,CASSFSGHEQFF
TRBV9,CASKDRDNTEAFF
TRBV5-1,CASSPFALAGVVETQYF
TRBV6-1,CASSEPRRDTQYF
TRBV7-8,CASSLDWQGDQPQHF
TRBV2,CASSQNRLRGNSPLHF
TRBV5-1,CASSLRGAPGDTQYF
TRBV6-2/TRBV6-3,CASSPLRRGARAFF
TRBV5-5,CASSPGTSRPLYYEQYF
TRBV7-9,CASSLTERPEAFF
TRBV13,CASSSGGHSYEQYF
TRBV4-3,CASSQDRPAGGPSYEQYF
TRBV6-2/TRBV6-3,CASSYGGGGQPQHF
TRBV21-1,CATLRGRCTSMAKNIQYF
TRBV19,CASQWGGSNQPQHF
TRBV2,CASSESGFQYEQYF
TRBV25-1,CASSESLGTGGQAFF
TRBV12-3/TRBV12-4,CASSPRGPGELFF
TRBV10-3,CAISELGASDTQYF
TRBV19,CASSTLRGTEAFF
TRBV19,CASSLRLAGTTDTQYF
TRBV4-1,CASSRLSGIEQFF
TRBV7-2,CASSPGPLSGTQYF
TRBV7-7,CASSLGSGGATDTQYF
TRBV19,CASSMFQGEQPQHF
TRBV9,CASSVGPTGELFF
TRBV5-1,CASSSSGSAGELFF
TRBV2,CASRADGQGSGGGGYTF
TRBV4-1,CASSQAFGGYTF